These 6 T cell receptor beta chains originate from one sample sequenced in a study of human T cells and chemical hapten exposure. As for time point: patch test 2, 6 weeks after DPC sensitization. Noted treatment: therapeutic diphenylcyclopropenone sensitization with weekly scalp DPC. Each CDR3 protein is one row after TCRdb ran MiXCR on the RACE reads. Here the sample spans some 79,000 distinct CDR3 sequences, 10% being singletons. The sequencing here drew on whole blood, taken in connection with sensitization to the hapten diphenylcyclopropenone (DPC). These receptor sequences come from a woman between 45 and 60 years old with alopecia areata. Some clones in this sample may be carry-over from other donors' samples.

This clonotype appeared a few times. The chain joins TRBV28 to TRBJ1-3, with 7 positions matching TRBD1. Germline loops: CDR1 MDHEN, CDR2 SYDVKM. This CDR3 comprises 15 residues. The V gene end was trimmed by 3 bases and the J gene end by 4 bases; junction bases not matched to a gene: 6. CDR3 amino acids: CASSFGDRYGNTIYF. CDR3 in DNA: TGTGCCAGCAGTTTCGGGGACAGATACGGAAACACCATATATTTT.

This chain uses TRBV7-6 with TRBJ2-2, with 8 bases identical to TRBD2. In germline, CDR1 is SGHVS, CDR2 FNYEAQ. This CDR3 is built from 15 residues. V lost 1 base to trimming and J lost 3 bases; unmatched junction nucleotides: 1. The CDR3 is CASSLVGRDTGELFF. DNA of the CDR3: TGTGCCAGCAGCTTAGTCGGGAGGGACACCGGGGAGCTGTTTTTT. Complete variable domain (other parts from reference TRBV7-6 and TRBJ2-2): GAGVSQSPRYKVTKRGQDVALRCDPISGHVSLYWYRQALGQGPEFLTYFNYEAQQDKSGLPNDRFSAERPEGSISTLTIQRTEQRDSAMYRCASSLVGRDTGELFFGEGSRLTVL.

Of note for this clonotype: This may arise from a read error, as a much more abundant clone is one base away. The chain is built from TRBV7-9 and TRBJ2-3; TRBD1 might be the D (5 bases). The V gene's germline CDR1 is SEHNR and CDR2 FQNEAQ (reference sequence). The CDR3 runs to 14 residues. This CDR3 is CSSSPTASTDTQYF. The CDR3 DNA is TGTTCCAGCAGCCCGACAGCTAGCACAGATACGCAGTATTTT.

This sequence joins TRBV6-4 and TRBJ2-7; D remains ambiguous. V was trimmed by 2 bases and J by 5 bases, leaving 13 bases between them. The germline gives CDR1 MRHNA, CDR2 SNTAGT. The CDR3 runs 14 residues. The CDR3 DNA follows: TGTGCCAGCAGTGACCCTAGGCGTGGAAACGAGCAGTACTTC. Its protein product is CASSDPRRGNEQYF.

This clonotype was counted a few times. The chain couples TRBV28 to TRBJ1-2; D unclear. The CDR3 is made up of 14 amino acids. Trimming left V 3 bases short and J 8 bases short, with 16 bases between. Germline V lookup: CDR1 MDHEN, CDR2 SYDVKM. CDR3 in DNA: TGTGCCAGCAGTTTGGCCGCACAAACCGCGGGCTACACCTTC. Residues: CASSLAAQTAGYTF.

This clonotype was seen many times. The DNA for the CDR3 is TGTGCCAGCAGTTTATTTGTCGGACAGGGGTCTGGCTACACCTTC. This encodes CASSLFVGQGSGYTF. The J gene is TRBJ1-2, the V gene TRBV28, with 9 bases lining up with TRBD1. This CDR3 region has 15 residues. J was trimmed by 7 bases and V by 1 base; bases with no gene match: 7. CDR1 and CDR2 from the germline V gene are MDHEN and SYDVKM.